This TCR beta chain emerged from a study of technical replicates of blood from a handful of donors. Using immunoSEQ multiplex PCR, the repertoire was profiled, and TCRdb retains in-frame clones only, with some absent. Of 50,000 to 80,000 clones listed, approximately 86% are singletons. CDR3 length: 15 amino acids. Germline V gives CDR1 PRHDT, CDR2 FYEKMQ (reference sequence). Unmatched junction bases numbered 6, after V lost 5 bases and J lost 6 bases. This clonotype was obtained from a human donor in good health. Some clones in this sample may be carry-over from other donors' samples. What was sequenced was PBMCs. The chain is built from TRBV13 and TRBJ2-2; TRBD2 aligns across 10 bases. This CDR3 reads CASSPPAGGAGELFF. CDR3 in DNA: TGTGCCAGCAGCCCCCCAGCGGGGGGGGCCGGGGAGCTGTTTTTT. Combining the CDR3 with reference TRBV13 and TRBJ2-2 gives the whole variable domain AAGVIQSPRHLIKEKRETATLKCYPIPRHDTVYWYQQGPGQDPQFLISFYEKMQSDKGSIPDRFSAQQFSDYHSELNMSSLELGDSALYFCASSPPAGGAGELFFGEGSRLTVL.